These 10 T cell receptor beta chains share one sample of origin, sequenced in a study of blood T cells in healthy people across ages. PCR was performed a second time for roughly 7 to 11 cycles using a sample-barcoded 5' primer and a J-beta primer mix. In TCRdb, the 5' RACE reads were re-called with MiXCR into one record per CDR3 protein. The data show 800,000 to 950,000 distinct CDR3 sequences, approximately 49% seen once. Material: blood. These receptors were taken from a man aged 30 to 39 in good health.

This sequence joins TRBV7-2 and TRBJ2-2; D possibly corresponds to TRBD1 (5 bases). The CDR3 is made up of 14 amino acids. Germline V lookup: CDR1 SGHTA, CDR2 FQGNSA. V gave up 2 bases and J gave up 1 base, with 5 bases separating them. The CDR3 sequence: CASSLQGNTGELFF. The CDR3 coding sequence is TGTGCCAGCAGCTTACAGGGGAACACCGGGGAGCTGTTTTTT. Looking up the rest from reference TRBV7-2 and TRBJ2-2 gives the full variable domain: GAGVSQSPSNKVTEKGKDVELRCDPISGHTALYWYRQSLGQGLEFLIYFQGNSAPDKSGLPSDRFSAERTGGSVSTLTIQRTQQEDSAVYLCASSLQGNTGELFFGEGSRLTVL.

This clonotype was seen a few times. The rearrangement uses TRBV20-1 and TRBJ2-7, with D perhaps matching TRBD2 (6 bases). The CDR3 is 13 residues long. The V end was cut by 6 bases, the J end by 3 bases, with 15 bases between. Germline V lookup: CDR1 DFQATT, CDR2 SNEGSKA (reference sequence). The CDR3 region is CSATGLYGYEQYF. The CDR3, as DNA: TGCAGTGCCACGGGACTCTACGGCTACGAGCAGTACTTC.

The V call is TRBV28, the J call TRBJ2-3; 8 bases are a match to TRBD1. Germline assignment: CDR1 MDHEN and CDR2 SYDVKM. V shed 6 bases and J 5 bases; nucleotides not matched to a gene: 13. CDR3 length equals 16 residues. The CDR3 coding sequence is TGTGCCAGCAGGCCCCCCACCAGGACAGGGATAGATACGCAGTATTTT. Translated, it gives CASRPPTRTGIDTQYF.

This clonotype was counted many times. V gene TRBV27 combines with J gene TRBJ2-4; TRBD2 is a possible D gene (5 bases). The CDR3 runs to 11 residues. Deletions cut 6 bases from V and 13 bases from J, with 13 bases between. CDR1 is MNHEY and CDR2 is SMNVEV in the germline V gene (reference sequence). This chain's CDR3 is CASRLGGEQYF. In DNA, the CDR3 is TGTGCCAGCAGGCTTGGTGGGGAGCAGTACTTC.

The chain recombines TRBV5-1 with TRBJ2-5; a possible D gene is TRBD2 (5 bases). The end of the DNA fits TRBJ2-7 better, so the J call may be wrong. The CDR3 sequence is 13 residues long. Per germline, CDR1 SGHRS and CDR2 YFSETQ. The CDR3 nucleotides read TGCGCCAGCAGCTTAATTCGGGGATCCGAGCAGTACTTC. The encoded protein is CASSLIRGSEQYF.

The gene calls are TRBV15 and TRBJ2-1; D possibly uses TRBD1 or TRBD2 (5 bases each). Germline loops: CDR1 LNHNV, CDR2 YYDKDF (reference sequence). The CDR3 length is 13 residues. Trimming removed 8 bases at V and 5 bases at J, with 13 bases between. The CDR3 DNA reads TGTGCCACCTCGGGGCGGAACAACAATGAGCAGTTCTTC. Protein product: CATSGRNNNEQFF.

This clonotype appeared a few times. This chain joins TRBV4-3 and TRBJ1-2; no firm D call. This CDR3 has 15 residues. Trimming pared 1 base from V and 1 base from J, leaving 10 bases between. Germline lookup yields CDR1 LGHNA and CDR2 YSLEER. CDR3 sequence (DNA): TGCGCCAGCAGCCAAGGGGCGGGGAGTAACTATGGCTACACCTTC. Residues: CASSQGAGSNYGYTF.

The V gene is TRBV7-9, the J gene TRBJ2-1, with D unclear. V shed 0 bases and J shed 8 bases, with 14 bases lying between them. Germline CDR1 is SEHNR and CDR2 is FQNEAQ (reference sequence). The CDR3 covers 15 residues. In DNA form, the CDR3 reads TGTGCCAGCAGCTTAGCAGCATCCGGTAGCCATGAGCAGTTCTTC. Encoded protein: CASSLAASGSHEQFF.

This clonotype was detected many times. The genes are TRBV6-5 and TRBJ2-5; TRBD2 matches 8 bases. Germline loops: CDR1 MNHEY, CDR2 SVGAGI. The CDR3 runs 14 residues. Trimming cost V 5 bases and J 2 bases; bases outside gene matches: 4. The CDR3, as DNA: TGTGCCAGCAGTAAGACTAGCGCACAAGAGACCCAGTACTTC. This sequence encodes CASSKTSAQETQYF.

The rearrangement joins TRBV5-6 to TRBJ1-5; perhaps TRBD1 as D (5 bases). Trimming took off 0 bases at V and 1 base at J, with 11 bases between the two ends. The CDR3 sequence is 16 residues long. The V gene's germline CDR1 is SGHDT and CDR2 YYEEEE. CDR3 sequence reads: CASSLGFQGSNQPQHF. The CDR3 DNA reads as TGTGCCAGCAGCTTGGGGTTCCAGGGAAGCAATCAGCCCCAGCATTTT.